Below, one T cell receptor beta chain is given with its context. Its antigen is unknown. Within one base of it there is no much larger clone, and no base qualities were kept. The germline V end is reduced by 2 bases and the J end by 5 bases; junction bases left unmatched: 10. CDR3 length: 17 amino acids, cysteine to phenylalanine. Of the read, only the CDR3 DNA is kept; its 51 bases are in frame from base 1. The germline V gene provides CDR1 MNHNS and CDR2 SASEGT. TCRbeta CDR3 regions were amplified from genomic DNA using the immunoSEQ Assay, a bias-controlled multiplex PCR. Under the source paper's analysis protocol: The number of nucleated cells in each sample was estimated from the amplification of reference gene primers within the assay. To quantify the absolute abundance of each unique TCRbeta CDR3 rearrangement, sequence reads were collapsed and filtered. Productive Simpson clonality was computed per sample as the square root of Simpson's diversity index over productive rearrangements. In its TCRdb copy, this immuneACCESS table keeps in-frame sequences only and misses some clones. Where compared with another copy, unresolved V genes explain less than half of these, and the others have no known cause. Clone size and V and J calls were adopted from that table, with D and trimming inferred from the DNA. This sample gives some 140,000 clones in total; around three quarters of them show up just once. The top ten clones comprise roughly 3.5% of the sample.

These data belong to a study of blood T cell repertoires in COVID-19 (dated by TCRdb to the early 2020s). Regarding the research as a whole: Samples from collaborators originated in the United States, Italy and Spain and spanned both the acute and convalescent phases of COVID-19. The prospective study material was composed of cDNA or gDNA derived from T cells, B-cell-depleted T cells, or PBMCs. Subjects who had been exposed to COVID-19, were actively infected with it, or had recovered from it provided the deeply sampled blood TCRbeta repertoires that made up the dataset. The repertoires were made available in a free public database intended to serve as a resource for research on the immune response to SARS-CoV-2. Samples came from the ongoing ImmuneRACE study (first 160 participants) plus 1,254 subjects from 6 global collaborators. Sample metadata almost always included a de-identified subject ID, COVID-19 status, age in years and sex. HLA class I and class II types, where available, came from metadata supplied by the sample provider rather than from assay-based typing.

The collaborating institutions used their own protocols to collect whole blood in K2EDTA tubes. For TCRbeta analysis, collaborators shipped samples in one of three forms: frozen whole blood, isolated PBMCs, or DNA extracted from either of those sample types. Results and caveats for the whole study, not just this receptor: How much clinical and demographic metadata was included differed by source and by participant, and the metadata was provided uncurated.

This receptor was obtained from a man between 60 and 75 years old with acute or convalescent COVID-19. The sequencing input was peripheral blood. Recombination joined TRBV6-1 with TRBJ2-7; TRBD1 agrees with 12 junctional bases. DNA sequence: TGTGCCAGCAGTGAACAAATCATTGGGACAGGGGGCGACGAGCAGTACTTC. Translated, it reads CASSEQIIGTGGDEQYF.